The T cell receptor beta chain described here comes from a study of neurological immune-mediated disorders. Overall study findings and caveats: It was HTLV-1-associated myelopathy that showed the most TCR clonal expansion, while multiple sclerosis showed the least, falling below healthy controls.

This clonotype was picked up many times. The antigen is undetermined. 5'RACE generated cDNA with 10-nucleotide random UMIs. TCRdb independently ran MiXCR on the 5' RACE reads; one entry per CDR3 protein. The sample consists of some 68,000 distinct CDR3 sequences, roughly an eighth of them appearing once. Time point reported: longitudinal time-point 1 (baseline). The unsorted libraries were generated from a total of 2 million PBMCs, which had been stored in RNAlater at -80 C. This CDR3 has 15 residues. CDR1 SGDLS and CDR2 YYNGEE come from the germline V gene. Trimming took 0 bases from V and 0 from J, leaving 7 bases between them.

This rearrangement joins TRBV9 to TRBJ1-3; a weak D match, TRBD1 (5 bases). The source is a female donor with HTLV-1-associated myelopathy (HAM/TSP). The specimen sequenced was PBMCs. For the CDR3, the DNA is TGTGCCAGCAGCGTAGGGGGGAACTCTGGAAACACCATATATTTT. It codes for CASSVGGNSGNTIYF.